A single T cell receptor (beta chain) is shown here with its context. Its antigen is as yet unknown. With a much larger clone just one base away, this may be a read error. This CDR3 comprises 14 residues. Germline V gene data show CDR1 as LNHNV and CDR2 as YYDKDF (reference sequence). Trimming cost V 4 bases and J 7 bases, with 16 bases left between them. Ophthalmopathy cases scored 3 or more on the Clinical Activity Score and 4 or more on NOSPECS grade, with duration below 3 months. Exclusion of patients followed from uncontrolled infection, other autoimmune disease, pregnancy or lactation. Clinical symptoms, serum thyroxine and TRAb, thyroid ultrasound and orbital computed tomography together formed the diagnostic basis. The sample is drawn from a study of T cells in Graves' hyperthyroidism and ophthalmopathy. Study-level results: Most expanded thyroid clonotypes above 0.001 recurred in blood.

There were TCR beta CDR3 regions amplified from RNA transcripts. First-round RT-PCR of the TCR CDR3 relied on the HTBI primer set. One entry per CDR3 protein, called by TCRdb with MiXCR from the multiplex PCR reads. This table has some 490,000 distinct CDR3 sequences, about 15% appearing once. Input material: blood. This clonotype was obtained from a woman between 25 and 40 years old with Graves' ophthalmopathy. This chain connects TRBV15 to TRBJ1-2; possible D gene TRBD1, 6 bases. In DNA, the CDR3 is TGTGCCACCAGCAAAGCTAATGAACAGGGTGGCTACACCTTC. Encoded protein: CATSKANEQGGYTF.